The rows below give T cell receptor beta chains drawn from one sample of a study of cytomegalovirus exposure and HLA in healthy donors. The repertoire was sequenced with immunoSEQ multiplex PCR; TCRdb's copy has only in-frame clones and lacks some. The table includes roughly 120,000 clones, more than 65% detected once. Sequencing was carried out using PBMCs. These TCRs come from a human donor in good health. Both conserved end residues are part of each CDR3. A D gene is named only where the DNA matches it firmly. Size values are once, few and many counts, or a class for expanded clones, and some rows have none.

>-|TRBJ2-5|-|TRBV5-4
TGTGCCAGCAGCGCGGAGGAGACCCAGTACTTC
CASSAEETQYF
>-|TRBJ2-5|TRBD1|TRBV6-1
TGTGCCAGCAGTGAGTTGGGGACAGGGAGGGGCGAGACCCAGTACTTC
CASSELGTGRGETQYF
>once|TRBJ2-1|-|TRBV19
TGTGCCAGTAGTACCATAACCGCCGGGAACTACAATGAGCAGTTCTTC
CASSTITAGNYNEQFF
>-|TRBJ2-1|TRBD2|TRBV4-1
TGCGCCAGCAGCCAGAACGCGGGGACTAGCGGTTACAATGAGCAGTTCTTC
CASSQNAGTSGYNEQFF
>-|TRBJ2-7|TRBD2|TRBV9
TGTGCCAGCAGTGCAGCGGGAGGGCCCTATGAGCAGTACTTC
CASSAAGGPYEQYF
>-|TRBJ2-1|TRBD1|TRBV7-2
TGTGCCAGCAGCTTAGTAGGACAGGCCTTCGGGGCGCTCTTC
CASSLVGQAFGALF
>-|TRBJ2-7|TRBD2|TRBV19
TGTGCCAGTAGTATAACATCTCTAGCGGGAATGTACGAGCAGTACTTC
CASSITSLAGMYEQYF
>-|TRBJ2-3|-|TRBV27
TGTGCCAGCCAGCGTGGTTGGTACACAGATACGCAGTATTTT
CASQRGWYTDTQYF
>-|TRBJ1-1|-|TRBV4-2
TGTGCCAGCAGCCAAGCGCTCCCGATCAGGGAGAACACTGAAGCTTTCTTT
CASSQALPIRENTEAFF
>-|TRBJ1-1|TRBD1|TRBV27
TGTGCCAGCAGTTCGACCGGGACAGGGGGTACCGAAGCTTTCTTT
CASSSTGTGGTEAFF
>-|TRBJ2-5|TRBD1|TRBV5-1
TGCGCCAGCAGCGGGGGACAGGGGAGGGTAGAGACCCAGTACTTC
CASSGGQGRVETQYF
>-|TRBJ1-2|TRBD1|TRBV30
TGTGCCTGGGTACAGGGGAACTATGGCTACACCTTC
CAWVQGNYGYTF
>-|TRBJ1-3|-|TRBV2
TGTGCCAGCAGCCAACCAGGGATCTCTGGAAACACCATATATTTT
CASSQPGISGNTIYF
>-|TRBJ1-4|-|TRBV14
TGTGCCAGCAGCTATTCATCAGGGTTAACTAATGAAAAACTGTTTTTT
CASSYSSGLTNEKLFF
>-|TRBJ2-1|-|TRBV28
TGTGCCAGCAGTGACCCCTGGCGGGGATACAATGAGCAGTTCTTC
CASSDPWRGYNEQFF
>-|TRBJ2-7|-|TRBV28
TGTGCCAGCAGTTTATCCCCGGGGGGCGTTACCTACGAGCAGTACTTC
CASSLSPGGVTYEQYF
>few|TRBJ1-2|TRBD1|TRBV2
TGTGCCAGCAGTGCTGGGACAGGGGTCTATGGCTACACCTTC
CASSAGTGVYGYTF
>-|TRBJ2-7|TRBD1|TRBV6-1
TGTGCCAGCAGCCCCAGGGGGAGTCTCTCCTACGAGCAGTACTTC
CASSPRGSLSYEQYF
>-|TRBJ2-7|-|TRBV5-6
TGTGCCAGCAGCACCGATAGCGGAAGCTCCTACGAGCAGTACTTC
CASSTDSGSSYEQYF
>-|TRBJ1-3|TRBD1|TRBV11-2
TGTGCCAGCAGCTTAGGAAACAGGGGGACAGGAGGAAACACCATATATTTT
CASSLGNRGTGGNTIYF
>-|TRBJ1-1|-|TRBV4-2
TGTGCCAGCAGCCAAGTCTCTTGGGGGGTTGACACTGAAGCTTTCTTT
CASSQVSWGVDTEAFF
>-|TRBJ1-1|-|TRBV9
TGTGCCAGCAGCGTTGGACAGTTGACTGAAGCTTTCTTT
CASSVGQLTEAFF
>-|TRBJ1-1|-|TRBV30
TGTGCCTGGAGCAAACAGTTGAACACTGAAGCTTTCTTT
CAWSKQLNTEAFF
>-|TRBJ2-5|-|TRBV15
TGTGCCACCAGCTCGTTAGGGAGCTCCGAGACCCAGTACTTC
CATSSLGSSETQYF
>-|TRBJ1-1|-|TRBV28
TGTGCCAGCATGGGCAGACCCACTGAAGCTTTCTTT
CASMGRPTEAFF
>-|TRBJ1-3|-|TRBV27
TGTGCCAGCAGTTCATCTCACTGGGCGGGAAACACCATATATTTT
CASSSSHWAGNTIYF
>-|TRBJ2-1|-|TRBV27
TGTGCCAGCAGGCCCTTAGGGGGAGTTAACAATGAGCAGTTCTTC
CASRPLGGVNNEQFF
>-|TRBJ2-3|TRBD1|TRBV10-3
TGTGCCATCAGTGAGCCTCTCGCGTCCCAGGGGGCAGATACGCAGTATTTT
CAISEPLASQGADTQYF
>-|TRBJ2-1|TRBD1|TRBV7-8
TGTGCCAGCACAACCCGGGACAGTGTTTACAATGAGCAGTTCTTC
CASTTRDSVYNEQFF
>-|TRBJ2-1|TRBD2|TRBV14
TGTGCCAGCAGCCGATTTATACTAGCGGACTCCTACAATGAGCAGTTCTTC
CASSRFILADSYNEQFF
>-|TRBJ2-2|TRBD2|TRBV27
TGTGCCAGCAGTCGGACCTCCGGGACTAGCGTTTTTAGCCGGGGCACCGGGGAGCTGTTTTTT
CASSRTSGTSVFSRGTGELFF